Listed below are T cell receptor beta chains from one sample, sequenced in a study of yellow fever vaccine responses in identical twins. TCRdb independently ran MiXCR on the RT-PCR reads; one entry per CDR3 protein. This table has roughly 17,000 distinct CDR3 sequences, around three quarters appearing once. This specimen was T cells from blood (PBMCs), unsorted or a sorted subset (not recorded which), taken before or after yellow fever vaccination (not recorded which). These receptor sequences come from a woman aged 18-30 years who received the yellow fever vaccine. The CDR3 runs from the conserved cysteine through the conserved F or W. Each record gives: V gene, D gene, clone size, J gene, CDR3 protein, CDR3 DNA. The D gene is left open where the match is weak. Rows give clone size only sometimes, using once, few, many, or a class for an expanded clone.

v_call: TRBV12-3/TRBV12-4
d_call: -
clone_size: -
j_call: TRBJ2-3
cdr3_aa: CASSTGSRGTDTQYF
cdr3_nt: TGTGCCAGCAGTACCGGGTCGAGGGGAACAGATACGCAGTATTTT

v_call: TRBV4-2
d_call: TRBD1
clone_size: -
j_call: TRBJ1-2
cdr3_aa: CASSRTGLQVDGYTF
cdr3_nt: TGTGCCAGCAGCCGGACAGGGCTCCAGGTGGATGGCTACACCTTC

v_call: TRBV20-1
d_call: -
clone_size: few
j_call: TRBJ2-1
cdr3_aa: CSASGRVDYNEQFF
cdr3_nt: TGCAGTGCTAGCGGGAGAGTCGACTACAATGAGCAGTTCTTC

v_call: TRBV2
d_call: -
clone_size: -
j_call: TRBJ2-2
cdr3_aa: CASSGESGELFF
cdr3_nt: TGTGCCAGCAGTGGGGAGTCCGGGGAGCTGTTTTTT

v_call: TRBV11-3
d_call: -
clone_size: -
j_call: TRBJ1-3
cdr3_aa: CASSLDPVGSGNTIYF
cdr3_nt: TGTGCCAGCAGCCTGGACCCCGTAGGTTCTGGAAACACCATATATTTT

v_call: TRBV29-1
d_call: -
clone_size: -
j_call: TRBJ2-1
cdr3_aa: CSVPPQGTWEYEQFF
cdr3_nt: TGCAGCGTTCCCCCCCAGGGCACCTGGGAGTATGAGCAGTTCTTC

v_call: TRBV5-1
d_call: -
clone_size: few
j_call: TRBJ1-2
cdr3_aa: CASSLGLSYGYTF
cdr3_nt: TGCGCCAGCAGCTTGGGGTTGAGCTATGGCTACACCTTC

v_call: TRBV4-2
d_call: -
clone_size: -
j_call: TRBJ2-7
cdr3_aa: CASSQDLGPAVEQYF
cdr3_nt: TGTGCCAGCAGCCAAGATCTGGGACCTGCTGTCGAGCAGTACTTC

v_call: TRBV5-5
d_call: -
clone_size: -
j_call: TRBJ2-7
cdr3_aa: CASSLAVMQYF
cdr3_nt: TGTGCCAGCAGCTTGGCGGTGATGCAGTACTTC

v_call: TRBV11-1
d_call: -
clone_size: few
j_call: TRBJ2-6
cdr3_aa: CASSPPGDPTSGANVLTF
cdr3_nt: TGTGCCAGCAGCCCACCCGGGGACCCAACCTCTGGGGCCAACGTCCTGACTTTC

v_call: TRBV18
d_call: -
clone_size: -
j_call: TRBJ1-2
cdr3_aa: CASSPTGGQGYGYTF
cdr3_nt: TGTGCCAGCTCACCAACGGGGGGCCAGGGCTATGGCTACACCTTC

v_call: TRBV13
d_call: -
clone_size: few
j_call: TRBJ2-7
cdr3_aa: CASSGTVYEQYF
cdr3_nt: TGTGCCAGCAGCGGGACGGTATACGAGCAGTACTTC

v_call: TRBV15
d_call: TRBD1
clone_size: -
j_call: TRBJ1-6
cdr3_aa: CATGARGQGNSPLHF
cdr3_nt: TGTGCCACCGGGGCCAGGGGACAGGGGAATTCACCCCTCCACTTT

v_call: TRBV7-6
d_call: TRBD2
clone_size: -
j_call: TRBJ2-1
cdr3_aa: CASSVLAGVRDEQFF
cdr3_nt: TGTGCCAGCAGCGTACTAGCGGGAGTACGCGATGAGCAGTTCTTC

v_call: TRBV6-1
d_call: TRBD1
clone_size: -
j_call: TRBJ2-7
cdr3_aa: CASSRSPDRGYEQYF
cdr3_nt: TGTGCCAGCAGTCGAAGTCCGGACAGGGGATACGAGCAGTACTTC

v_call: TRBV2
d_call: -
clone_size: once
j_call: TRBJ2-5
cdr3_aa: CASSEVGVSRETQYF
cdr3_nt: TGTGCCAGCAGTGAAGTGGGAGTTTCTAGGGAGACCCAGTACTTC

v_call: TRBV11-2
d_call: -
clone_size: once
j_call: TRBJ1-1
cdr3_aa: CASSAQNTEAFF
cdr3_nt: TGTGCCAGCAGCGCTCAGAACACTGAAGCTTTCTTT

v_call: TRBV5-1
d_call: TRBD2
clone_size: few
j_call: TRBJ2-1
cdr3_aa: CASSSLAGSYNEQFF
cdr3_nt: TGCGCCAGCAGCTCACTAGCGGGGTCCTACAATGAGCAGTTCTTC

v_call: TRBV12-3/TRBV12-4
d_call: -
clone_size: few
j_call: TRBJ2-6
cdr3_aa: CATDHSGANVLTF
cdr3_nt: TGTGCCACCGATCACTCTGGGGCCAACGTCCTGACTTTC

v_call: TRBV5-1
d_call: TRBD2
clone_size: -
j_call: TRBJ2-1
cdr3_aa: CASSLGGLAGYNEQFF
cdr3_nt: TGCGCCAGCAGCTTGGGGGGGCTAGCGGGATACAATGAGCAGTTCTTC

v_call: TRBV13
d_call: -
clone_size: -
j_call: TRBJ1-1
cdr3_aa: CASSPRENTEAFF
cdr3_nt: TGTGCCAGCAGCCCACGGGAGAACACTGAAGCTTTCTTT

v_call: TRBV15
d_call: -
clone_size: -
j_call: TRBJ1-3
cdr3_aa: CATSSKQFSGNTIYF
cdr3_nt: TGTGCCACCAGCAGTAAACAGTTCTCTGGAAACACCATATATTTT

v_call: TRBV13
d_call: -
clone_size: few
j_call: TRBJ2-3
cdr3_aa: CASSSFGGTLETQYF
cdr3_nt: TGTGCCAGCAGCTCCTTTGGGGGGACTCTGGAAACGCAGTATTTT

v_call: TRBV12-3/TRBV12-4
d_call: TRBD2
clone_size: -
j_call: TRBJ2-5
cdr3_aa: CASATGRAGETQYF
cdr3_nt: TGTGCCAGCGCAACCGGGAGGGCCGGGGAGACCCAGTACTTC

v_call: TRBV18
d_call: -
clone_size: -
j_call: TRBJ1-5
cdr3_aa: CASSPGIYSNQPQHF
cdr3_nt: TGTGCCAGCTCACCAGGGATTTATAGCAATCAGCCCCAGCATTTT

v_call: TRBV18
d_call: -
clone_size: -
j_call: TRBJ2-1
cdr3_aa: CASSPPTSNEQFF
cdr3_nt: TGTGCCAGCTCACCACCGACAAGTAATGAGCAGTTCTTC

v_call: TRBV28
d_call: -
clone_size: few
j_call: TRBJ1-2
cdr3_aa: CASSNPYRANYGYTF
cdr3_nt: TGTGCCAGCAGCAACCCTTACAGGGCTAACTATGGCTACACCTTC

v_call: TRBV7-9
d_call: -
clone_size: -
j_call: TRBJ1-1
cdr3_aa: CASTPPGGNTEAFF
cdr3_nt: TGTGCCAGCACCCCCCCCGGTGGGAACACTGAAGCTTTCTTT

v_call: TRBV4-2
d_call: TRBD1
clone_size: -
j_call: TRBJ1-5
cdr3_aa: CASSLQTGGGQPQHF
cdr3_nt: TGTGCCAGCAGCCTGCAAACAGGGGGAGGGCAGCCCCAGCATTTT

v_call: TRBV27
d_call: TRBD1
clone_size: -
j_call: TRBJ2-3
cdr3_aa: CASSSPGRGPDTQYF
cdr3_nt: TGTGCCAGCAGCTCTCCGGGCAGGGGGCCGGATACGCAGTATTTT

v_call: TRBV28
d_call: TRBD1
clone_size: -
j_call: TRBJ2-1
cdr3_aa: CASSGTGAGNEQFF
cdr3_nt: TGTGCCAGCAGTGGGACAGGGGCGGGGAATGAGCAGTTCTTC

v_call: TRBV7-6
d_call: -
clone_size: -
j_call: TRBJ2-5
cdr3_aa: CASSLAIDQETQYF
cdr3_nt: TGTGCCAGCAGCTTAGCGATCGACCAAGAGACCCAGTACTTC

v_call: TRBV12-3/TRBV12-4
d_call: -
clone_size: few
j_call: TRBJ1-2
cdr3_aa: CASSSFLGGHGYTF
cdr3_nt: TGTGCCAGCAGCAGCTTTTTGGGGGGCCATGGCTACACCTTC

v_call: TRBV29-1
d_call: -
clone_size: few
j_call: TRBJ2-1
cdr3_aa: CSVGGHHNEQFF
cdr3_nt: TGCAGCGTTGGGGGTCACCACAATGAGCAGTTCTTC

v_call: TRBV7-3
d_call: -
clone_size: -
j_call: TRBJ2-3
cdr3_aa: CASSHGITDTQYF
cdr3_nt: TGTGCCAGCAGTCACGGGATCACAGATACGCAGTATTTT

v_call: TRBV6-1
d_call: -
clone_size: -
j_call: TRBJ1-2
cdr3_aa: CASMAVYGYTF
cdr3_nt: TGTGCCAGCATGGCGGTCTATGGCTACACCTTC

v_call: TRBV11-3
d_call: -
clone_size: -
j_call: TRBJ2-1
cdr3_aa: CASSLGGGTDYSYNEQFF
cdr3_nt: TGTGCCAGCAGCTTAGGGGGAGGGACAGATTATTCCTACAATGAGCAGTTCTTC

v_call: TRBV11-3
d_call: -
clone_size: -
j_call: TRBJ1-1
cdr3_aa: CASSPQGSTEAFF
cdr3_nt: TGTGCCAGCAGCCCTCAGGGGAGCACTGAAGCTTTCTTT

v_call: TRBV2
d_call: -
clone_size: -
j_call: TRBJ2-5
cdr3_aa: CASSASTVYQETQYF
cdr3_nt: TGTGCCAGCAGTGCGTCCACAGTGTACCAAGAGACCCAGTACTTC

v_call: TRBV2
d_call: -
clone_size: -
j_call: TRBJ2-1
cdr3_aa: CATSDNEQFF
cdr3_nt: TGTGCCACAAGCGATAATGAGCAGTTCTTC

v_call: TRBV15
d_call: TRBD1
clone_size: -
j_call: TRBJ1-1
cdr3_aa: CATSREPPGTGGTEAFF
cdr3_nt: TGTGCCACCAGCAGAGAGCCCCCAGGGACAGGGGGCACTGAAGCTTTCTTT

v_call: TRBV4-1
d_call: -
clone_size: -
j_call: TRBJ2-5
cdr3_aa: CASSQVTGEVSGDQETQYF
cdr3_nt: TGCGCCAGCAGCCAAGTCACGGGAGAGGTCAGTGGGGACCAAGAGACCCAGTACTTC

v_call: TRBV15
d_call: TRBD1
clone_size: -
j_call: TRBJ2-1
cdr3_aa: CATSRSLGQGSYNEQFF
cdr3_nt: TGTGCCACCAGCCGATCCTTGGGACAGGGGTCCTACAATGAGCAGTTCTTC

v_call: TRBV18
d_call: -
clone_size: -
j_call: TRBJ1-5
cdr3_aa: CASSPGQGLQPQHF
cdr3_nt: TGTGCCAGCTCACCGGGGCAGGGGCTTCAGCCCCAGCATTTT

v_call: TRBV5-1
d_call: -
clone_size: few
j_call: TRBJ1-2
cdr3_aa: CASSPSGGANYGYTF
cdr3_nt: TGCGCCAGCAGCCCCAGCGGGGGAGCTAACTATGGCTACACCTTC

v_call: TRBV2
d_call: -
clone_size: -
j_call: TRBJ1-2
cdr3_aa: CASNRGDGYTF
cdr3_nt: TGTGCCAGCAATCGGGGGGATGGCTACACCTTC

v_call: TRBV7-6
d_call: -
clone_size: -
j_call: TRBJ1-1
cdr3_aa: CASSLVGTPEAFF
cdr3_nt: TGTGCCAGCAGCTTAGTCGGGACACCTGAAGCTTTCTTT

v_call: TRBV12-3/TRBV12-4
d_call: TRBD2
clone_size: -
j_call: TRBJ2-1
cdr3_aa: CASMAAGGTYNEQFF
cdr3_nt: TGTGCCAGCATGGCAGCGGGAGGGACCTACAATGAGCAGTTCTTC

v_call: TRBV4-1
d_call: TRBD1
clone_size: -
j_call: TRBJ1-5
cdr3_aa: CASRQDHRGNQPQHF
cdr3_nt: TGCGCCAGCAGACAAGACCACAGGGGTAATCAGCCCCAGCATTTT

v_call: TRBV4-1
d_call: TRBD2
clone_size: medium-sized
j_call: TRBJ2-7
cdr3_aa: CASSHLAGHSYEQYF
cdr3_nt: TGCGCCAGCAGCCACTTAGCGGGCCACTCCTACGAGCAGTACTTC

v_call: TRBV6-2/TRBV6-3
d_call: -
clone_size: few
j_call: TRBJ1-1
cdr3_aa: CASSYSWSGLSFSEAFF
cdr3_nt: TGTGCCAGCAGTTACTCGTGGTCAGGGTTAAGTTTCTCTGAAGCTTTCTTT

v_call: TRBV11-1
d_call: -
clone_size: -
j_call: TRBJ2-7
cdr3_aa: CASSLISGTYEQYF
cdr3_nt: TGTGCCAGCAGCTTAATAAGCGGAACCTACGAGCAGTACTTC

v_call: TRBV11-1
d_call: TRBD1
clone_size: few
j_call: TRBJ2-5
cdr3_aa: CASSLPIQGAETQYF
cdr3_nt: TGTGCCAGCAGCCTGCCGATACAGGGGGCTGAGACCCAGTACTTC

v_call: TRBV11-3
d_call: -
clone_size: few
j_call: TRBJ2-2
cdr3_aa: CASSFLNTGELFF
cdr3_nt: TGTGCCAGCAGCTTCTTGAACACCGGGGAGCTGTTTTTT

v_call: TRBV7-3
d_call: -
clone_size: -
j_call: TRBJ2-3
cdr3_aa: CASSFRGGLDTQYF
cdr3_nt: TGTGCCAGCAGCTTTCGAGGGGGTCTGGATACGCAGTATTTT